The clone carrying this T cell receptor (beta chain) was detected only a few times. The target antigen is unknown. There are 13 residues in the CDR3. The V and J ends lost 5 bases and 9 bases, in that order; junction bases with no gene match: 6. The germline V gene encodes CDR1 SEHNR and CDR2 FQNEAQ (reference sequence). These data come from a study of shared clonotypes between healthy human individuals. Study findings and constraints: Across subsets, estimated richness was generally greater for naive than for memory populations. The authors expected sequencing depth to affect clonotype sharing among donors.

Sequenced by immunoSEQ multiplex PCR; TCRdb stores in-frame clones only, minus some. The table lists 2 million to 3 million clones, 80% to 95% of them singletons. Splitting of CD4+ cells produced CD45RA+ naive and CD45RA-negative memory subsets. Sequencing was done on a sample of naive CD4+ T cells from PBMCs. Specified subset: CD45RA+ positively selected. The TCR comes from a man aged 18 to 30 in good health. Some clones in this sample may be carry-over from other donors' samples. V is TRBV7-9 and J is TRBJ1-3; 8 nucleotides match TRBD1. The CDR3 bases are TGTGCCAGCAGCCAGGGACAGGTTGGCACCATATATTTT. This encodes CASSQGQVGTIYF.